This TCR beta chain was identified in a study of shared clonotypes between healthy human individuals. The repertoire was sequenced with immunoSEQ multiplex PCR; TCRdb's copy has only in-frame clones and lacks some. Of 1,400,000 or so clones listed, approximately 98.5% were seen once; the top ten hold under 0.45%. Per the germline V gene, CDR1 is SGHVS and CDR2 is FQNEAQ. The CDR3 consists of 12 residues. V lost 3 bases and J lost 8, with 10 bases in between. The gene calls are TRBV7-8 and TRBJ1-2; possible D gene TRBD1, 6 bases. Sequenced sample: naive CD4+ T cells sorted from blood. Subset described: CD45RA+ positively selected. The clonotype originates from a man aged 30-40 years in good health. The CDR3 region is CASSLGTTGYTF. DNA of the CDR3: TGTGCCAGCAGCTTGGGGACAACGGGCTACACCTTC. The complete variable domain, with remaining parts taken from reference TRBV7-8 and TRBJ1-2, reads GAGVSQSPRYKVAKRGQDVALRCDPISGHVSLFWYQQALGQGPEFLTYFQNEAQLDKSGLPSDRFFAERPEGSVSTLKIQRTQQEDSAVYLCASSLGTTGYTFGSGTRLTVV.